The clone carrying this T cell receptor (beta chain) was observed at least ten times. Its antigen is not known. Trimming stripped 7 bases from V and 5 bases from J, with 14 bases between. The CDR3 is made up of 13 amino acids. Germline CDR1 and CDR2: LGHNT and FRNRAP. The record originates from a study of early T cells in non-severe SARS-CoV-2 infection. Study summary: Sequencing of unsorted whole blood was done on bulk RNA, leaving chains unpaired. Whole-study findings and limits: Lookups in VDJdb leaned toward anti-spike CD8 responses and missed private and CD4 specificities.

Individual cDNA molecules carried attached unique molecular identifiers. TCRdb independently ran MiXCR on the 5' RACE reads; one entry per CDR3 protein. The sample consists of some 61,000 distinct CDR3 sequences, around 9.7% of them appearing once. The sequenced material came from whole blood. The source is an adult who was a healthcare worker with PCR-confirmed SARS-CoV-2 infection or an uninfected control (not recorded which). This chain joins TRBV12-5 and TRBJ2-5, with a weak D call TRBD2 (6 bases). As DNA, the CDR3 is TGTGCTAGTGCCCTTTCGGGGGAGGAGACCCAGTACTTC. The encoded protein is CASALSGEETQYF. Together with reference TRBV12-5 and TRBJ2-5, the CDR3 gives the full variable domain: DARVTQTPRHKVTEMGQEVTMRCQPILGHNTVFWYRQTMMQGLELLAYFRNRAPLDDSGMPKDRFSAEMPDATLATLKIQPSEPRDSAVYFCASALSGEETQYFGPGTRLLVL.